This T cell receptor (beta chain) stems from a study of cytomegalovirus exposure and HLA in healthy donors. Study results and caveats: Relative to the approximately 680-donor mean, N-insertions were reportedly fewer in an Asian-associated ancestry cluster in a later analysis.

The CDR3 length is 16 residues. From germline, CDR1 is SGHVS and CDR2 FNYEAQ. The V and J ends lost 1 base and 0 bases respectively, with 7 bases between them. Of note for this clone: The antigen is unknown.

A multiplex PCR was run with 60 Vbeta primers and 13 Jbeta primers. Generated by immunoSEQ multiplex PCR, the TCRdb table keeps only in-frame clones and is missing some. The table lists 150,000 to 200,000 clones, over 75% of them singletons, with just under 1% in the top ten. Sequencing was done on a sample of PBMCs. This receptor was identified in a woman in her forties or fifties in good health and CMV-seropositive. The chain joins TRBV7-6 to TRBJ1-6; D is uncertain. Written as DNA, the CDR3 is TGTGCCAGCAGCTTAGGAGGAAGCTCCTATAATTCACCCCTCCACTTT. The encoded protein is CASSLGGSSYNSPLHF.